This entry lists 23 T cell receptor beta chains sequenced from one sample in a study of post-analysis software for immune sequencing data. The TCR beta cDNA libraries carried unique molecular identifiers. MiXCR, run by TCRdb on the PCR reads, gives a single entry per CDR3 protein. Seen here are about 820,000 distinct CDR3 sequences, approximately 50% observed once, and the top ten hold approximately 4.5%. These receptors' targets are unknown. Overall study findings and caveats: Roughly five TRBV segments occurring more often in patients than controls included TRBV5-6, TRBV5-1 and TRBV20-1.

Material: blood. The receptors originated from a girl between 10 and 17 years old with multiple sclerosis.

The chain links TRBV12-3 or TRBV12-4 to TRBJ1-5; D not resolved. V was cut by 3 bases and J by 3 bases, with 15 bases left in between. This CDR3 contains 16 residues. CDR3: CASSFEGGSDNQPQHF. In DNA form, the CDR3 reads TGTGCCAGCAGTTTTGAGGGAGGGTCCGACAATCAGCCCCAGCATTTT.

The rearrangement joins TRBV7-9 to TRBJ2-5; D possibly uses TRBD1 or TRBD2 (5 bases each). The J call is doubtful: the DNA matches TRBJ2-7 better. The germline gives CDR1 SEHNR, CDR2 FQNEAQ (reference sequence). The CDR3 spans 16 residues. The CDR3 loop is CASSLSSGMGPHEQYF. The CDR3 bases are TGTGCCAGCAGCTTAAGCAGCGGCATGGGACCACACGAGCAGTACTTC.

The chain has TRBV4-1 and TRBJ2-4; D is possibly TRBD2 (7 bases). Germline V lookup: CDR1 MGHRA, CDR2 YSYEKL. Trimming removed 4 bases at V and 7 bases at J, with 17 bases between. There are 15 residues in the CDR3. CDR3: CASSLEGGGHNIQYF. CDR3 nucleotide sequence: TGCGCCAGCAGCCTCGAGGGCGGGGGACACAACATTCAGTACTTC.

This chain uses TRBV4-1 with TRBJ2-1; TRBD2 agrees at 12 bases. V dropped 0 bases and J dropped 1; count of bases not matched to a gene: 10. Germline values: CDR1 MGHRA, CDR2 YSYEKL. The CDR3 totals 20 residues. The CDR3 DNA reads as TGCGCCAGCAGCCAAGAAGCTAGCGGGAGGGCCAACCCATCCTACAATGAGCAGTTCTTC. This codes for CASSQEASGRANPSYNEQFF.

CDR3 in amino acids: CASSQDNYNYEQYF. The CDR3 coding sequence is TGCGCCAGCAGCCAAGATAACTACAACTACGAGCAGTACTTC. The V call is TRBV4-1, the J call TRBJ2-4; D is ambiguous. The DNA end lines up better with TRBJ2-7; the J call may be wrong. CDR1 MGHRA and CDR2 YSYEKL come from the germline V gene. The length of the CDR3 is 14 residues.

The chain carries TRBV11-2 and TRBJ2-1; D is unresolved. V was shortened by 4 bases and J by 9 bases, with 10 bases between the two germline ends. Germline V gene sequence: CDR1 SGHAT, CDR2 FQNNGV. This CDR3 has 12 residues. The DNA of the CDR3 is TGTGCCAGCAGCTCCTTGAAGGGTGAGCAGTTCTTC. Translated, it gives CASSSLKGEQFF.

A few counts support this clonotype. The J gene is TRBJ2-6, the V gene TRBV3-1; no reliable D call. V lost 0 bases and J lost 0, with 6 bases in between. This CDR3 is 16 amino acids long. CDR1 LGHDT and CDR2 YNNKEL come from the germline V gene (reference sequence). The CDR3 DNA is TGTGCCAGCAGCCAAGAGGGCAGCTCTGGGGCCAACGTCCTGACTTTC. It translates to CASSQEGSSGANVLTF. The full variable domain, with the rest looked up from reference TRBV3-1 and TRBJ2-6, is DTAVSQTPKYLVTQMGNDKSIKCEQNLGHDTMYWYKQDSKKFLKIMFSYNNKELIINETVPNRFSPKSPDKAHLNLHINSLELGDSAVYFCASSQEGSSGANVLTFGAGSRLTVL.

V is TRBV5-1 and J is TRBJ2-3; D is tentatively TRBD1 or TRBD2 (5 bases each). The ends were cut back, 2 bases at V and 9 bases at J, with 10 bases in the middle. The CDR3 runs 12 residues. The germline V gene encodes CDR1 SGHRS and CDR2 YFSETQ. The CDR3 loop reads CASSLEGQTQYF. The CDR3 DNA reads TGCGCCAGCAGCTTAGAGGGGCAGACGCAGTATTTT.

This clonotype was picked up a small number of times. The V call is TRBV6-5, the J call TRBJ2-5; 7 bases map to TRBD1. V lost 2 bases to trimming and J lost 0 bases; unmatched junction nucleotides: 12. Per the germline V gene, CDR1 is MNHEY and CDR2 is SVGAGI. The CDR3 is 18 residues long. This CDR3 is CASSYKWAGGKYQETQYF. CDR3 DNA sequence: TGTGCCAGCAGTTACAAGTGGGCAGGGGGAAAGTACCAAGAGACCCAGTACTTC.

J is TRBJ2-7 and V is TRBV4-2; D gene ambiguous. Germline-derived CDR1 and CDR2 are LGHNA and YNFKEQ. The CDR3 is 17 amino acids. The V gene lost 4 bases and the J gene lost 1 base, with 20 bases spanning the gap. Here the CDR3 DNA reads TGTGCCAGCAGCCCGGGCCCCCAGCCTCGTACTTCCTACGAGCAGTACTTC. It specifies CASSPGPQPRTSYEQYF.

This clonotype was recorded a few times. At one boundary the junction diverges from the germline segment, which might be a read error. The chain is built from TRBV7-9 and TRBJ1-1; possibly TRBD1 for D (5 bases). CDR1 is SEHNR, CDR2 FQNEAQ, per germline (reference sequence). The CDR3 sequence is 13 residues long. The CDR3 region is CAGSLTGNTEAFF. In DNA form, the CDR3 reads TGTGCCGGCAGCTTAACAGGGAACACTGAAGCTTTCTTT.

This clonotype was seen once. The chain links TRBV5-1 to TRBJ1-1; 9 nucleotides match TRBD1. After removal of 0 bases from V and 4 bases from J, the junction contained 7 bases not matched to a gene. This CDR3 comprises 16 residues. Germline V gene lookup returns CDR1 SGHRS and CDR2 YFSETQ. The CDR3 region is CASSLGPPTGGTEAFF. The CDR3 bases are TGCGCCAGCAGCTTGGGCCCCCCGACAGGGGGCACTGAAGCTTTCTTT.

CDR3 DNA sequence: TGCGCCAGCAGCCACATGATCGGTACAGGGGTACATACGCAGTATTTT. It yields the protein CASSHMIGTGVHTQYF. The J gene is TRBJ2-3, the V gene TRBV4-1, with 7 bases identical to TRBD1. The V segment lost 3 bases and the J segment 7 bases; nucleotides outside the gene matches: 13. The germline gives CDR1 MGHRA, CDR2 YSYEKL. The CDR3 loop spans 16 amino acids.

This clonotype was observed many times. This chain connects TRBV20-1 to TRBJ2-7; D uncertain. CDR3 length equals 13 residues. Per the germline V gene, CDR1 is DFQATT and CDR2 is SNEGSKA (reference sequence). The V end was cut by 2 bases, the J end by 0 bases, with 8 bases between. The CDR3 sequence is CSARRSSSYEQYF. The CDR3 region has the DNA TGCAGTGCTAGACGGTCAAGCTCCTACGAGCAGTACTTC.

The chain employs TRBV28 and TRBJ2-5, with a possible D match to TRBD2 (5 bases). The CDR3 runs 14 residues. CDR1 and CDR2 (germline): MDHEN, SYDVKM. V was pared by 5 bases and J by 9 bases, with 19 bases between. The CDR3 is CASSPQMDWTPQYF. CDR3 in DNA: TGTGCCAGCAGTCCCCAGATGGACTGGACTCCCCAGTACTTC.

This clonotype was recorded at least ten times. The genes are TRBV14 and TRBJ2-7; weak D call: TRBD1 (6 bases). The CDR3 has 14 amino acids. Trimming left V 5 bases short and J 0 bases short, with 11 bases between. CDR1 is SGHDN, CDR2 FVKESK, per germline. The CDR3 DNA sequence: TGTGCCAGCAGCGCGTGGGACACCTCCTACGAGCAGTACTTC. It encodes CASSAWDTSYEQYF.

This clonotype turned up a few times. V usage is TRBV29-1 and J usage is TRBJ2-1, with D tentatively TRBD1 (5 bases). Germline values: CDR1 SQVTM, CDR2 ANQGSEA. Trimming removed 3 bases at V and 3 bases at J, with 15 bases between. This CDR3 region has 15 residues. The CDR3 spells CSVEHDRPFYNEQFF. The CDR3, as DNA: TGCAGCGTTGAGCATGACAGACCTTTCTACAATGAGCAGTTCTTC.

The chain carries TRBV29-1 and TRBJ1-1; D gene uncertain. The V end lost 7 bases, the J end lost 1 base, and 13 bases lay between the germline ends. This CDR3 is built from 13 residues. Germline V gene lookup returns CDR1 SQVTM and CDR2 ANQGSEA. CDR3 region: CSGERVTNTEAFF. The CDR3 DNA reads as TGCAGCGGCGAACGGGTAACGAACACTGAAGCTTTCTTT.

A few counts support this clonotype. The chain links TRBV12-3 or TRBV12-4 to TRBJ2-7; 9 nucleotides agree with TRBD2. The CDR3 totals 15 residues. V shed 5 bases, J shed 2 bases, and the junction held 7 bases outside the gene matches. CDR3 amino acids: CASSPLAGITYEQYF. The CDR3 nucleotides read TGTGCCAGCAGTCCACTAGCGGGTATAACCTACGAGCAGTACTTC.

This clonotype has only a few counts. V and J are TRBV4-1 and TRBJ2-7, with 9 bases fitting TRBD1. Germline CDR1 is MGHRA and CDR2 is YSYEKL. The CDR3 consists of 18 residues. V shed 1 base, J shed 0 bases, and the junction held 10 bases outside the gene matches. The CDR3 sequence: CASSQGNNLGQGSYEQYF. The DNA for the CDR3 is TGCGCCAGCAGCCAAGGGAATAACTTGGGACAGGGCTCCTACGAGCAGTACTTC.

The V call is TRBV29-1, the J call TRBJ2-7; weak D call: TRBD2 (5 bases). The ends were cut back, 6 bases at V and 11 bases at J, with 20 bases in the middle. Germline CDR1 and CDR2: SQVTM and ANQGSEA. The CDR3 length is 12 residues. For the CDR3, the DNA is TGCAGCGTGACGGGAACCCCTTACGTTGAGTACTTC. Its translation: CSVTGTPYVEYF.

The chain carries TRBV20-1 and TRBJ1-2; D gene ambiguous. The CDR3 loop spans 12 amino acids. The germline CDR1 and CDR2 sequences are DFQATT and SNEGSKA (reference sequence). V lost 6 bases, J lost 6 bases, and 14 bases lay in between. Here the CDR3 DNA reads TGCAGTGCCCTCACGGGGAGTAATGGCTACACCTTC. Residues: CSALTGSNGYTF.

V is TRBV3-1 and J is TRBJ2-7, with 7 bases identical to TRBD2. This CDR3 contains 14 residues. Trimming at V came to 4 bases and at J to 3 bases, leaving 6 bases not matched to a gene. From germline, CDR1 is LGHDT and CDR2 YNNKEL (reference sequence). The CDR3, as DNA: TGTGCCAGCAGCCCGTCGGGGGGTAACTACGAGCAGTACTTC. Translation gives CASSPSGGNYEQYF.